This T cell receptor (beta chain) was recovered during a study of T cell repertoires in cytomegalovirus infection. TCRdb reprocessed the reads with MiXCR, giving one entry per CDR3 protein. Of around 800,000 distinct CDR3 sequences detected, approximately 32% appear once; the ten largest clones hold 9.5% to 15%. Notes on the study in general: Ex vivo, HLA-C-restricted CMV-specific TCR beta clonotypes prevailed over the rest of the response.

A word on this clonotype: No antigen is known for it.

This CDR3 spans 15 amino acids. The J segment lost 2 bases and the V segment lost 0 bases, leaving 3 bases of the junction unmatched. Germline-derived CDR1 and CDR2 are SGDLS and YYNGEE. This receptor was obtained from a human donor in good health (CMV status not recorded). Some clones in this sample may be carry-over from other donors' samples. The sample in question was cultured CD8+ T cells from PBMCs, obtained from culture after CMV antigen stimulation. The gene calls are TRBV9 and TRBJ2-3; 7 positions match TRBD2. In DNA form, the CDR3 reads TGTGCCAGCAGCGTAGGGCGGGGGACCACAGATACGCAGTATTTT. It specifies CASSVGRGTTDTQYF.